This TCR beta chain was observed in a study of blood T cell repertoires in COVID-19. Whole-study context: Both acute and convalescent COVID-19 samples were obtained from the United States, Italy and Spain. T cells, B-cell-depleted T cells, or PBMCs provided the cDNA or gDNA that served as material.

Authors' processing steps: Amplification with reference gene primers provided the estimates of nucleated cell counts. Profiling relied on immunoSEQ multiplex PCR, and the TCRdb table lists in-frame clones only, not all of them. V, J and clone size are those of that table, while D and trimming were read from the DNA. Here the sample spans 300,000 to 450,000 clones, 85% being singletons. The length of the CDR3 is 12 residues. Trimming took off 4 bases at V and 6 bases at J, with 9 bases between the two ends. Looked up from germline, CDR1 is LNHDA and CDR2 is SQIVND (reference sequence). This chain uses TRBV19 with TRBJ1-1, with D tentatively TRBD1 (5 bases). The sample consisted of peripheral blood. The sequence came from a woman aged 18-29 years with acute or convalescent COVID-19. The CDR3 reads CASSTGVAEAFF. CDR3 nucleotides: TGTGCCAGTAGTACGGGGGTTGCTGAAGCTTTCTTT.